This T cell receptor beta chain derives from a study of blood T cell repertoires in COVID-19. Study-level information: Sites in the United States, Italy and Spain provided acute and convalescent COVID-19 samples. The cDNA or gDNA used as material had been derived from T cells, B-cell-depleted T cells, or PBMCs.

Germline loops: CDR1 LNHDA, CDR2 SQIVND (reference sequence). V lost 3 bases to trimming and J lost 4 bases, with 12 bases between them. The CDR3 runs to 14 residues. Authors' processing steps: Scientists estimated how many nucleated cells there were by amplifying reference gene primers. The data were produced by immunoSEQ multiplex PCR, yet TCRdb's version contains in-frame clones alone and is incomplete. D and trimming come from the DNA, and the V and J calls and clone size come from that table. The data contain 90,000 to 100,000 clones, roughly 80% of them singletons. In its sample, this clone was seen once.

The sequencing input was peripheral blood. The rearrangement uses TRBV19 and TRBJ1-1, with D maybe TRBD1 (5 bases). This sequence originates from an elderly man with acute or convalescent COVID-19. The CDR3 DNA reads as TGTGCCAGTAGTATGGGGGGAGGTTTCACTGAAGCTTTCTTT. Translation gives CASSMGGGFTEAFF.